Shown below are 4 T cell receptor beta chains from a single sample sequenced in a study of T cells after yellow fever vaccination. TCRdb analysed the 5' RACE reads with MiXCR anew, one entry per CDR3 protein. The data show approximately 340,000 distinct CDR3 sequences, roughly 9.4% seen once. The source was PBMCs, collected on the day of the first yellow fever vaccination. The receptor source for this set is a young man who received the YFV17D yellow fever vaccine.

This clonotype has more than one count but fewer than ten. This chain's CDR3 is CASSLALSGGGYEQYV. CDR3 nucleotides: TGTGCCAGCAGCTTAGCCCTGAGCGGGGGAGGCTACGAGCAGTACGTC. The rearrangement joins TRBV11-3 to TRBJ2-7; 8 nucleotides line up with TRBD2. The V segment lost 1 base and the J segment 3 bases; nucleotides outside the gene matches: 8. CDR3 size: 16 residues. Germline V gene data show CDR1 as SGHNT and CDR2 as YENEEA.

The gene calls are TRBV20-1 and TRBJ2-1, with 11 bases that match TRBD2. Trimming removed 3 bases from V and 6 bases from J; junction bases left unmatched: 7. Germline CDR1 is DFQATT and CDR2 is SNEGSKA (reference sequence). There are 15 residues in the CDR3. Here the CDR3 reads CSARGASGGLNEQFF. The CDR3 region has the DNA TGCAGTGCTAGGGGTGCTAGCGGGGGGCTCAATGAGCAGTTCTTC.

This clonotype has only a few counts. V gene TRBV15 combines with J gene TRBJ2-4; D unclear. V gave up 4 bases and J gave up 9 bases, with 16 bases separating them. Germline V lookup: CDR1 LNHNV, CDR2 YYDKDF (reference sequence). The CDR3 sequence is 14 residues long. The CDR3 sequence is CATSIGSSRGIQYF. Here the CDR3 DNA reads TGTGCCACCAGCATAGGCTCATCCCGTGGCATTCAGTACTTC. Complete variable domain (other parts from reference TRBV15 and TRBJ2-4): DAMVIQNPRYQVTQFGKPVTLSCSQTLNHNVMYWYQQKSSQAPKLLFHYYDKDFNNEADTPDNFQSRRPNTSFCFLDIRSPGLGDTAMYLCATSIGSSRGIQYFGAGTRLSVL.

In this sample, this clonotype turned up a few times. J is TRBJ2-1 and V is TRBV3-1; D might be TRBD2 (5 bases). CDR3 length equals 14 residues. Germline V gives CDR1 LGHDT, CDR2 YNNKEL (reference sequence). Trimming took off 0 bases at V and 6 bases at J, with 9 bases between the two ends. The CDR3 nucleotides are TGTGCCAGCAGCCAAGATCTAGCCGCCAATGAGCAGTTCTTC. This encodes CASSQDLAANEQFF.